Following are 5 T cell receptor beta chains from one sample sequenced in a study of shared clonotypes between healthy human individuals (dated by TCRdb to 2018 to 2020). Library prep was done by the immunoSEQ multiplex PCR assay. In its TCRdb copy, this immuneACCESS table keeps in-frame sequences only and misses some clones. Where compared with another copy, unresolved V genes explain less than half of these, and the others have no known cause. Across this sample there are about 460,000 clones, with over 60% seen only once. Jointly, the top ten make up about 12% of the sample. The specimen was PBMCs. These receptor sequences come from a woman in her forties in good health. Some clones in this sample may be carry-over from other donors' samples.

This chain links TRBV2 with TRBJ2-2, with a weak D call TRBD2 (5 bases). Trimming shortened V by 7 bases and J by 3 bases, and 15 bases separated the two germline ends. This CDR3 is 15 amino acids long. The V gene's germline CDR1 is SNHLY and CDR2 FYNNEI. CDR3 amino acids: CASKSGGGYTGELFF. The CDR3 region has the DNA TGTGCCAGCAAATCCGGCGGAGGCTACACCGGGGAGCTGTTTTTT.

This chain uses TRBV7-9 with TRBJ2-7; 8 bases are a match to TRBD1. There are 16 residues in the CDR3. V lost 5 bases to trimming and J lost 4 bases; unmatched junction nucleotides: 13. The germline V gene has CDR1 SEHNR and CDR2 FQNEAQ (reference sequence). In DNA, the CDR3 is TGTGCCAGCAGCCTCCTAGCCGGGACAGGAGAATACGAGCAGTACTTC. Translation gives CASSLLAGTGEYEQYF.

The CDR3 DNA reads TGTGCCAGTAGTAACCGAGCGGGAGTCTCAGATACGCAGTATTTT. Protein: CASSNRAGVSDTQYF. V and J are TRBV19 and TRBJ2-3, with 8 bases that match TRBD2. The V gene end was trimmed by 4 bases and the J gene end by 4 bases; junction bases not matched to a gene: 7. In germline, CDR1 is LNHDA, CDR2 SQIVND (reference sequence). There are 15 residues in the CDR3.

The DNA of the CDR3 is TGTGCCAGCAGCCTGGTGCGCGGGGGGACGTACACCGGGGAGCTGTTTTTT. Its translation is CASSLVRGGTYTGELFF. The chain uses TRBV5-8 and TRBJ2-2, with TRBD2 matching over 8 bases. Germline loops: CDR1 SGHTS, CDR2 YDEGEE. With 4 bases clipped from V and 3 bases from J, the junction kept 11 bases outside the gene matches. This CDR3 has 17 residues. Full variable domain (outside the CDR3, taken from reference TRBV5-8 and TRBJ2-2): EAGVTQSPTHLIKTRGQQATLRCSPISGHTSVYWYQQALGLGLQFLLWYDEGEERNRGNFPPRFSGRQFPNYSSELNVNALELEDSALYLCASSLVRGGTYTGELFFGEGSRLTVL.

Concerning this clone: This probably arose from a read error, given a far larger clone one base away. This chain uses TRBV9 with TRBJ2-2; 7 bases fit TRBD2. This CDR3 has 14 residues. With 5 bases clipped from V and 4 bases from J, the junction kept 5 bases outside the gene matches. Germline loops: CDR1 SGDLS, CDR2 YYNGEE. The CDR3 here is CASRMGLSTGELFF. CDR3 DNA sequence: TGTGCCAGCAGGATGGGACTATCCACCGGGGAGCTGTTTTTT. Together with reference TRBV9 and TRBJ2-2, the CDR3 gives the full variable domain: DSGVTQTPKHLITATGQRVTLRCSPRSGDLSVYWYQQSLDQGLQFLIQYYNGEERAKGNILERFSAQQFPDLHSELNLSSLELGDSALYFCASRMGLSTGELFFGEGSRLTVL.